This T cell receptor (beta chain) was observed in a study of cytomegalovirus exposure and HLA in healthy donors. Overall study: Inside one of the first data releases sat some 85 million unique TCRs taken from HLA-typed donors. Most donors, 70% to 85% of several hundred genotyped, fell in the Caucasian-associated ancestry cluster. Study-level points and caveats: Reports state that TCR beta sequences accurately predicted most subjects' HLA-A and HLA-B alleles. A later analysis linked a missense variant in DCLRE1C to the trimming of TCR beta V and J genes.

A note on this clone: Its target is unknown.

Use of 60 Vbeta and 13 Jbeta primers characterized the PCR. The data were produced by immunoSEQ multiplex PCR, yet TCRdb's version contains in-frame clones alone and is incomplete. The repertoire consists of 200,000 or so clones, with 75% to 85% occurring once and the leading ten covering around 2.1%. The CDR3 loop spans 15 amino acids. Germline values: CDR1 MDHEN, CDR2 SYDVKM. V lost 3 bases, J lost 4 bases, and 8 bases stayed unmatched. The chain has TRBV28 and TRBJ2-5, with TRBD2 matching 7 bases. The sequencing sample was made of PBMCs. The TCR was taken from a woman in her late teens or twenties in good health and CMV-seropositive. This CDR3 reads CASSLGSGQRETQYF. In nucleotides, the CDR3 is TGTGCCAGCAGTTTGGGTAGCGGGCAGCGAGAGACCCAGTACTTC.